The 28 T cell receptor beta chains below come from one sample, sequenced in a study of blood T cell repertoires in COVID-19. Method: immunoSEQ multiplex PCR; TCRdb's copy keeps in-frame clones and lacks some. The sample lists around 140,000 clones; about 87% were seen once. Sequencing used peripheral blood. The receptor source for this set is a human donor in a cohort sampled during active COVID-19.

To note about this clone: This CDR3 is also generated by other DNA sequences in the sample. The chain recombines TRBV6-2 or TRBV6-3 with TRBJ1-1; unclear D gene. V lost 2 bases, J lost 2 bases, and 6 bases lay in between. This CDR3 has 13 residues. Germline CDR1 MNHEY, CDR2 SVGEGT. CDR3 amino acids: CASSYRGNTEAFF. The CDR3 region has the DNA TGTGCCAGCAGTTACCGGGGAAACACTGAAGCTTTCTTT.

The V call is TRBV5-6, the J call TRBJ1-3; tentative D call: TRBD1 (6 bases). Germline V lookup: CDR1 SGHDT, CDR2 YYEEEE. The CDR3 has 14 amino acids. Trimming took 3 bases from V and 2 from J, leaving 9 bases between them. This CDR3 is CASSSWGPGNTIYF. The CDR3 coding sequence is TGTGCCAGCAGCTCATGGGGGCCTGGAAACACCATATATTTT.

This clone was counted only a few times. This chain connects TRBV15 to TRBJ2-3, with 7 nucleotides matching TRBD2. The CDR3 length is 16 residues. CDR1 and CDR2 from the germline V gene are LNHNV and YYDKDF (reference sequence). V was clipped by 0 bases and J by 1 base; unmatched bases: 4. The CDR3 bases are TGTGCCACCAGCAGAGACCGTACTAGCGGCACAGATACGCAGTATTTT. Translation gives CATSRDRTSGTDTQYF.

The J gene is TRBJ2-2, the V gene TRBV19; weak D call: TRBD2 (6 bases). The length of the CDR3 is 16 residues. The ends were cut back, 5 bases at V and 0 bases at J, with 13 bases in the middle. Germline loops: CDR1 LNHDA, CDR2 SQIVND (reference sequence). The CDR3 DNA reads TGTGCCAGTAGTCCCCGGACTACCTCGAACACCGGGGAGCTGTTTTTT. Its translation is CASSPRTTSNTGELFF.

This chain links TRBV9 with TRBJ2-5, with 12 bases matching TRBD1. Germline-derived CDR1 and CDR2 are SGDLS and YYNGEE. This CDR3 has 16 residues. The V segment lost 4 bases and the J segment 5 bases; nucleotides outside the gene matches: 9. Here the CDR3 reads CASSLGTGGSVETQYF. In nucleotides, the CDR3 is TGTGCCAGCAGCTTAGGGACAGGGGGCTCTGTGGAGACCCAGTACTTC.

V is TRBV5-1 and J is TRBJ2-1, with TRBD2 matching over 11 bases. This CDR3 contains 13 residues. The junction had 6 bases not matched to a gene; V was cut back by 4 bases and J by 12 bases. CDR1 and CDR2 (germline): SGHRS, YFSETQ. Here the CDR3 reads CASSMTSGEGQFF. CDR3 nucleotide sequence: TGCGCCAGCAGCATGACTAGCGGGGAAGGGCAGTTCTTC. The full variable domain, completed using reference TRBV5-1 and TRBJ2-1, is KAGVTQTPRYLIKTRGQQVTLSCSPISGHRSVSWYQQTPGQGLQFLFEYFSETQRNKGNFPGRFSGRQFSNSRSEMNVSTLELGDSALYLCASSMTSGEGQFFGPGTRLTVL.

This clone showed up just a few times. V and J are TRBV2 and TRBJ1-1; the D is unclear. Trimming took off 2 bases at V and 3 bases at J, with 7 bases between the two ends. The CDR3 totals 13 residues. Germline loops: CDR1 SNHLY, CDR2 FYNNEI. The CDR3 DNA sequence: TGTGCCAGCAGTGAACAGGAATACACTGAAGCTTTCTTT. Amino acids: CASSEQEYTEAFF.

V usage is TRBV6-1 and J usage is TRBJ1-5; weak D call: TRBD1 (5 bases). This CDR3 is built from 13 residues. The V end was cut by 3 bases, the J end by 7 bases, with 10 bases between. The germline CDR1 and CDR2 sequences are MNHNS and SASEGT. This CDR3 is CASSDRDWQPQHF. CDR3 DNA: TGTGCCAGCAGTGATCGGGACTGGCAGCCCCAGCATTTT.

This clone appeared a few times. The CDR3 sequence: CASRYGTASQPQHF. CDR3 bases: TGTGCCAGCAGGTACGGGACAGCGAGTCAGCCCCAGCATTTT. V and J are TRBV2 and TRBJ1-5; the match to TRBD1 covers 7 bases. The J segment lost 6 bases and the V segment lost 6 bases, leaving 8 bases of the junction unmatched. CDR1 and CDR2 (germline): SNHLY, FYNNEI. The CDR3 spans 14 residues.

The chain recombines TRBV19 with TRBJ2-3, with D perhaps matching TRBD1 (6 bases). Per the germline V gene, CDR1 is LNHDA and CDR2 is SQIVND (reference sequence). With 6 bases removed from V and 0 bases from J, the gap between germline ends came to 13 bases. The CDR3 is made up of 15 amino acids. CDR3 bases: TGTGCCAGTAGCCAACAGGGACATAGCACAGATACGCAGTATTTT. Its protein is CASSQQGHSTDTQYF.

The V gene is TRBV19, the J gene TRBJ2-4; TRBD1 agrees at 11 bases. CDR1 and CDR2 (germline): LNHDA, SQIVND (reference sequence). Trimming took 6 bases from V and 8 from J; bases not matched to a gene: 6. The CDR3 spans 14 residues. The CDR3 coding sequence is TGTGCCAGTAGAGAGGACAGGGGGCAATACATTCAGTACTTC. This codes for CASREDRGQYIQYF.

This sequence joins TRBV6-5 and TRBJ1-2; maybe TRBD1 (5 bases). The germline V and J ends were trimmed by 4 bases and 1 base, with 7 bases remaining between them. Germline assignment: CDR1 MNHEY and CDR2 SVGAGI. The CDR3 is 13 amino acids. The CDR3 protein is CASSSQGNYGYTF. CDR3 nucleotides: TGTGCCAGCAGTTCCCAGGGTAACTATGGCTACACCTTC.

This clone was detected once. The chain couples TRBV6-6 to TRBJ2-2; the match to TRBD2 covers 10 bases. Unmatched junction bases numbered 4, after V lost 5 bases and J lost 4 bases. CDR3 length equals 15 residues. Germline values: CDR1 MNHNY, CDR2 SVGAGI (reference sequence). The CDR3 spells CASSTGLASTGELFF. CDR3 DNA sequence: TGTGCCAGCAGTACGGGACTAGCGAGCACCGGGGAGCTGTTTTTT.

V usage is TRBV19 and J usage is TRBJ1-2, with 7 bases fitting TRBD1. The CDR3 covers 13 residues. Germline CDR1 and CDR2: LNHDA and SQIVND (reference sequence). V lost 5 bases and J lost 7; bases outside the gene matches: 7. CDR3 in DNA: TGTGCCAGTAGTCCCCGACAGGGAGGTGGCTACACCTTC. Its protein is CASSPRQGGGYTF.

This rearrangement joins TRBV5-1 to TRBJ1-1, with 7 bases identical to TRBD1. In germline, CDR1 is SGHRS, CDR2 YFSETQ. V shed 2 bases, J shed 7 bases, and the junction held 8 bases outside the gene matches. This CDR3 has 14 amino acids. In DNA, the CDR3 is TGCGCCAGCAGCTTAGAGGGGGCAACATTTGAAGCTTTCTTT. Protein sequence: CASSLEGATFEAFF.

V is TRBV9 and J is TRBJ1-2, with no clear D. V was cut by 2 bases and J by 1 base, with 21 bases left in between. Germline V gives CDR1 SGDLS, CDR2 YYNGEE. The CDR3 covers 18 residues. The chain's CDR3 is CASSVGPPGGDYNYGYTF. The CDR3 DNA follows: TGTGCCAGCAGCGTCGGTCCCCCGGGAGGTGACTATAACTATGGCTACACCTTC. The variable domain in full, with the rest retrieved from reference TRBV9 and TRBJ1-2, is DSGVTQTPKHLITATGQRVTLRCSPRSGDLSVYWYQQSLDQGLQFLIQYYNGEERAKGNILERFSAQQFPDLHSELNLSSLELGDSALYFCASSVGPPGGDYNYGYTFGSGTRLTVV.

The chain is built from TRBV27 and TRBJ1-1; TRBD1 matches 7 bases. Germline V gene data show CDR1 as MNHEY and CDR2 as SMNVEV (reference sequence). This CDR3 has 16 residues. V lost 3 bases and J lost 4; bases outside the gene matches: 11. CDR3 nucleotides: TGTGCCAGCAGTTTTAAGGCCGGGACAGTGATCACTGAAGCTTTCTTT. Amino acids: CASSFKAGTVITEAFF.

V gene TRBV6-5 combines with J gene TRBJ1-1, with TRBD1 matching 7 bases. Trimming removed 4 bases from V and 5 bases from J; junction bases left unmatched: 7. The CDR3 extends over 14 amino acids. Germline CDR1 MNHEY, CDR2 SVGAGI. The CDR3 region has the DNA TGTGCCAGCAGTTCCAGACAGGGCAGGACTGAAGCTTTCTTT. It codes for CASSSRQGRTEAFF.

The V call is TRBV19, the J call TRBJ1-2; TRBD1 matches 8 bases. Losses at the gene ends were 3 bases for V and 1 base for J; bases not matched to a gene: 1. CDR1 is LNHDA and CDR2 is SQIVND in the germline V gene (reference sequence). The CDR3 is 14 amino acids. The DNA for the CDR3 is TGTGCCAGTAGTATCAGGGGGCGTAACTATGGCTACACCTTC. As protein: CASSIRGRNYGYTF.

The chain joins TRBV11-2 to TRBJ1-1; no reliable D call. With 1 base removed from V and 2 bases from J, the gap between germline ends came to 8 bases. The germline CDR1 and CDR2 sequences are SGHAT and FQNNGV. The CDR3 totals 14 residues. CDR3 sequence reads: CASSLVGQNTEAFF. In DNA, the CDR3 is TGTGCCAGCAGCTTAGTGGGCCAAAACACTGAAGCTTTCTTT. Together with reference TRBV11-2 and TRBJ1-1, the CDR3 gives the full variable domain: EAGVAQSPRYKIIEKRQSVAFWCNPISGHATLYWYQQILGQGPKLLIQFQNNGVVDDSQLPKDRFSAERLKGVDSTLKIQPAKLEDSAVYLCASSLVGQNTEAFFGQGTRLTVV.

This clone was seen once. The genes are TRBV12-3 or TRBV12-4 and TRBJ2-4; D gene uncertain. CDR3 length: 13 residues. V lost 1 base, J lost 5 bases, and 6 bases lay in between. The CDR3 region is CASSLGSENIQYF. DNA for the CDR3: TGTGCCAGCAGTTTAGGATCAGAAAACATTCAGTACTTC.

J is TRBJ2-3 and V is TRBV7-2; perhaps TRBD2 as D (6 bases). The germline gives CDR1 SGHTA, CDR2 FQGNSA. Deletions cut 7 bases from V and 4 bases from J, with 18 bases between. The CDR3 has 15 residues. This CDR3 reads CASTYAGWGADTQYF. The CDR3 coding sequence is TGTGCCAGCACCTACGCGGGGTGGGGTGCAGATACGCAGTATTTT.

The chain recombines TRBV7-2 with TRBJ2-3, with D tentatively TRBD2 (7 bases). Trimming took off 3 bases at V and 2 bases at J, with 12 bases between the two ends. CDR3 length: 15 residues. Germline loops: CDR1 SGHTA, CDR2 FQGNSA. The CDR3 DNA follows: TGTGCCAGCAGCTTTGGGGGGGCCCCCACAGATACGCAGTATTTT. Translation: CASSFGGAPTDTQYF. The full variable domain, completed using reference TRBV7-2 and TRBJ2-3, is GAGVSQSPSNKVTEKGKDVELRCDPISGHTALYWYRQSLGQGLEFLIYFQGNSAPDKSGLPSDRFSAERTGGSVSTLTIQRTQQEDSAVYLCASSFGGAPTDTQYFGPGTRLTVL.

The chain employs TRBV5-5 and TRBJ1-4; D gene ambiguous. There are 14 residues in the CDR3. Trimming left V 3 bases short and J 3 bases short, with 9 bases between. Germline V gives CDR1 SGHKS, CDR2 YYEKEE (reference sequence). The CDR3 protein is CASSYSAANEKLFF. The CDR3 DNA is TGTGCCAGCAGCTACTCGGCGGCTAATGAAAAACTGTTTTTT.

V and J are TRBV15 and TRBJ2-3, with TRBD2 matching 9 bases. The CDR3 consists of 15 residues. J lost 3 bases, V lost 6 bases, and 7 bases had no gene match. In germline, CDR1 is LNHNV, CDR2 YYDKDF (reference sequence). CDR3 DNA: TGTGCCACCAGTTCGCTAGCGGGGATGACAGATACGCAGTATTTT. It encodes CATSSLAGMTDTQYF.

CDR3 amino acids: CASSLERWDSRRYTF. CDR3 DNA sequence: TGTGCCAGCAGCTTAGAGCGGTGGGACAGTCGGCGCTACACCTTC. This chain connects TRBV11-2 to TRBJ1-2, with 7 bases that match TRBD1. In germline, CDR1 is SGHAT, CDR2 FQNNGV. This CDR3 has 15 residues. V lost 0 bases to trimming and J lost 9 bases; unmatched junction nucleotides: 10.

The CDR3 coding sequence is TGCAGTGCTAGAGGGCAGCGAGAAGCTTTCTTT. This gives the protein CSARGQREAFF. The V call is TRBV20-1, the J call TRBJ1-1; no clear D. This CDR3 is built from 11 residues. V lost 1 base and J lost 8, with 8 bases in between. Germline CDR1 is DFQATT and CDR2 is SNEGSKA (reference sequence).

This clone came up a few times. V and J are TRBV7-2 and TRBJ1-6; 9 nucleotides line up with TRBD1. The CDR3 is 15 amino acids. With V trimmed by 3 bases and J by 6 bases, 3 bases remained unmatched. Germline CDR1 reads SGHTA; CDR2 reads FQGNSA. The CDR3 DNA reads TGTGCCAGCAGCTTGATGACAGGGGGTAATTCACCCCTCCACTTT. Its protein product is CASSLMTGGNSPLHF.